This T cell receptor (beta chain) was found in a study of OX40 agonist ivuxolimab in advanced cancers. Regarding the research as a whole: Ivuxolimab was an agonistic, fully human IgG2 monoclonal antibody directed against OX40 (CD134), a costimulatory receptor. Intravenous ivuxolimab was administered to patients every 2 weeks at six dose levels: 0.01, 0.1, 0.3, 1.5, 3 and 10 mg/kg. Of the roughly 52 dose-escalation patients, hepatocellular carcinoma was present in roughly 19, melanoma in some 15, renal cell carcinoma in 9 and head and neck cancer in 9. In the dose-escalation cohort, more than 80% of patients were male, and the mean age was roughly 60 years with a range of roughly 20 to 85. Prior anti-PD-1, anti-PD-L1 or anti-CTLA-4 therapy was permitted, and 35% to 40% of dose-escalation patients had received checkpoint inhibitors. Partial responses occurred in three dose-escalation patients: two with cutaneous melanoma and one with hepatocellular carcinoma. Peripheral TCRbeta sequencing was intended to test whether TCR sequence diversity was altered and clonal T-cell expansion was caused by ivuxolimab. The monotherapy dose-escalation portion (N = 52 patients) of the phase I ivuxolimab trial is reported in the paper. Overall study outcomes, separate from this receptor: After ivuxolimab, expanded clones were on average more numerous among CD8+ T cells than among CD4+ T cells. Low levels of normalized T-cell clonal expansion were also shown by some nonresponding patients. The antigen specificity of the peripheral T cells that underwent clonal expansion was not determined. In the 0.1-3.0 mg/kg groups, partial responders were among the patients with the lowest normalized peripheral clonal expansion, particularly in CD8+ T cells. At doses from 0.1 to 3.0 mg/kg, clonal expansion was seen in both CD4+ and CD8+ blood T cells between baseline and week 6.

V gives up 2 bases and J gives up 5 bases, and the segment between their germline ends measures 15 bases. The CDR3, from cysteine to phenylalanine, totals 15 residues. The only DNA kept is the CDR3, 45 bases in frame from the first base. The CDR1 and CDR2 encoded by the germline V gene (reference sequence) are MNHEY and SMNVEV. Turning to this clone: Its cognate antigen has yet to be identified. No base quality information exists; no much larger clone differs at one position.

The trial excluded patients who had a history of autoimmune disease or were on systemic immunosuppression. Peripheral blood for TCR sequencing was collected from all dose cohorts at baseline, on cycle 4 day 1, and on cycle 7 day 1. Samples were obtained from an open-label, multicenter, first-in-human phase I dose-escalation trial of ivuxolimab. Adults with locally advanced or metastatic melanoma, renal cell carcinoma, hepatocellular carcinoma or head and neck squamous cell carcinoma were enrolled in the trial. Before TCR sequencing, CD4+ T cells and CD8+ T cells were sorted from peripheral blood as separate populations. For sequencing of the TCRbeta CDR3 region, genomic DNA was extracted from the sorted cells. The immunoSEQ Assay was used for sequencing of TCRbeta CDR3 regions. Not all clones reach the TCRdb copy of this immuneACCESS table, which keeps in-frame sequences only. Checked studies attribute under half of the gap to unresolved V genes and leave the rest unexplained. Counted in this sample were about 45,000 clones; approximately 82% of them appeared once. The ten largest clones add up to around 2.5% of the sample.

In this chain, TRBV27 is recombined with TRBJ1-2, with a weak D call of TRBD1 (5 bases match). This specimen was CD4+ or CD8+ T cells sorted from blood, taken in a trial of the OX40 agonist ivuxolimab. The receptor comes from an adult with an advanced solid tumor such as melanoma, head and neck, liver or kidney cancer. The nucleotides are TGTGCCAGCAGTTTAGCCCTAGGGGTTCGGTATGGCTACACCTTC. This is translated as CASSLALGVRYGYTF.